This TCR beta chain was identified in a study of shared clonotypes between healthy human individuals. Study summary: Each donor's CD4 naive and CD4 memory cells filled three plates apiece, CD8 naive two, and CD8 memory one. Findings of the study overall: Between several donors, naive CD4 clonotypes were shared at a level of about 5%.

The study ran the assay at deep level. Only in-frame clones appear in the TCRdb table, and some are missing; sequencing was by immunoSEQ multiplex PCR. The sample includes roughly 2 million clones, approximately 96% of them seen just once. In the case of this clone: Its specificity is not known.

V was cut by 3 bases and J by 2 bases, with 12 bases left in between. The germline gives CDR1 SGDLS, CDR2 YYNGEE. The CDR3 contains 14 residues. This clonotype was sampled from a man between 18 and 35 years old in good health. The sample comprised naive CD4+ T cells sorted from blood. The subset here: CD45RA+ positively selected. The rearrangement joins TRBV9 to TRBJ2-7; D perhaps matches TRBD2 (6 bases). In nucleotides, the CDR3 is TGTGCCAGCAGCGAAACTAGCACGGCCTACGAGCAGTACTTC. This codes for CASSETSTAYEQYF. Full variable domain (outside the CDR3, taken from reference TRBV9 and TRBJ2-7): DSGVTQTPKHLITATGQRVTLRCSPRSGDLSVYWYQQSLDQGLQFLIQYYNGEERAKGNILERFSAQQFPDLHSELNLSSLELGDSALYFCASSETSTAYEQYFGPGTRLTVT.